Included here is one T cell receptor (beta chain) sequence, with context. Its antigen remains unknown. Time point denoted: persistent/refractory GD, antithyroid drugs over 5 years with positive TRAb. Construction of the TCR library relied on RNA isolated from PBMCs. Unmatched junction bases numbered 11, after V lost 5 bases and J lost 0 bases. Germline loops: CDR1 MNHEY, CDR2 SMNVEV (reference sequence). The CDR3 is made up of 17 amino acids. This entry comes from a study of regulatory T cells in long-lasting Graves disease. About the research overall: Those with persistent Graves' disease had received antithyroid drugs for over 5 years with positive TSH receptor antibodies.

Construction of the TCR beta libraries employed iRepertoire HTBI primers in conjunction with Arm-PCR of CDR3 regions. TCRdb reprocessed the multiplex PCR reads via MiXCR and lists one record per CDR3 protein. The sample records 300,000 to 500,000 distinct CDR3 sequences, less than 25% being singletons. General observations from the study: Repertoires from persistent disease leaned toward TRBV28, TRBJ1-2 and TRBJ2-5. It was peripheral blood alone, not thyroid tissue, that was studied. Persistent-disease Graves' patients showed less TCR diversity than new cases.

The gene calls are TRBV27 and TRBJ1-1; 8 bases line up with TRBD1. Sample: peripheral blood mononuclear cells (PBMCs), taken when the disease was refractory, from a patient treated with antithyroid drugs. The sequence came from a female donor with Graves disease. The DNA for the CDR3 is TGTGCCAGCAGTAGGGCCCCGACAGGGGCAATGAACACTGAAGCTTTCTTT. Translation gives CASSRAPTGAMNTEAFF.